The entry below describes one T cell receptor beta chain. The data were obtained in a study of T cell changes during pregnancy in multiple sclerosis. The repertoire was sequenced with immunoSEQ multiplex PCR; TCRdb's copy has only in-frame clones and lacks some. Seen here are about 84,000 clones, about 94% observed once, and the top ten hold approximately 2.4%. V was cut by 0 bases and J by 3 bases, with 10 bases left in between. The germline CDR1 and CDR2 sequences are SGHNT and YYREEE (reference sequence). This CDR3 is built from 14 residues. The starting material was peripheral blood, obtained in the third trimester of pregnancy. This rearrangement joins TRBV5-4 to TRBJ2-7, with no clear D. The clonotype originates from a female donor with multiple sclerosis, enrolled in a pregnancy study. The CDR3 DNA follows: TGTGCCAGCAGCTTGGATGGGCCCAACTACGAGCAGTACTTC. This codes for CASSLDGPNYEQYF.